This T cell receptor (beta chain) was sequenced in a study of cytomegalovirus exposure and HLA in healthy donors. As concerns this clone: The antigen remains undetermined.

The CDR3 is 15 amino acids. CDR1 is LNHDA, CDR2 SQIVND, per germline (reference sequence). Trimming shortened V by 3 bases and J by 1 base, and 12 bases separated the two germline ends. Overall study findings and caveats: Researchers reported from a later analysis that most CMV-associated TCR beta chains appeared HLA-restricted. Roughly uniform sequencing depth across donors was assumed, possibly incorrectly. A few V segments could not be told apart, such as TRBV6-2 and TRBV6-3, and were left out. Previously analyzed data showed that most TCR beta V segments were productive at a frequency of about 87% or about 30%.

PCR was performed using 60 Vbeta and 13 Jbeta primers. Some clones are missing from TCRdb's copy, which holds only in-frame ones; the method was immunoSEQ multiplex PCR. The table records roughly 130,000 clones, over 70% of them present only once. The sequence derives from a man younger than 30 in good health and CMV-seronegative. V is TRBV19 and J is TRBJ1-2; D unresolved. Sequencing was carried out using PBMCs. The CDR3 coding sequence is TGTGCCAGTAGTATGCCCGAGATACTTAACTATGGCTACACCTTC. Amino acid sequence: CASSMPEILNYGYTF.